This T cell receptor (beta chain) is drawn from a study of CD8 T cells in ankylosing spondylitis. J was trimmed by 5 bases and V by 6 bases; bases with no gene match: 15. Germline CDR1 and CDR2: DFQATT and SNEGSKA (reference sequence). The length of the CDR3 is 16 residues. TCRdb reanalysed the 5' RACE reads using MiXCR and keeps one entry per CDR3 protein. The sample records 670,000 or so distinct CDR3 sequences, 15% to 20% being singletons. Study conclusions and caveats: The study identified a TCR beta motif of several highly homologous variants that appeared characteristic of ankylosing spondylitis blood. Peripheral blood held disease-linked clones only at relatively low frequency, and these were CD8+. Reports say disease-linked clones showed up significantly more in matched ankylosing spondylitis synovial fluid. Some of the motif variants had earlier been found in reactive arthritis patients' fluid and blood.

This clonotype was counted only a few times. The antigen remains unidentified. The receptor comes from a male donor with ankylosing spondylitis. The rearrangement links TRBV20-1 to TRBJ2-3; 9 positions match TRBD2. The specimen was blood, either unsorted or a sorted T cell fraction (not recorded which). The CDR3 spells CSAPQGGGGREDTQYF. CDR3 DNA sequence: TGCAGTGCCCCCCAGGGCGGGGGGGGAAGGGAAGATACGCAGTATTTT.